The present TCR beta chain was sequenced within a study of cytomegalovirus exposure and HLA in healthy donors. It was with 60 Vbeta and 13 Jbeta primers that the PCR ran. Sequencing was performed with immunoSEQ multiplex PCR; in TCRdb, only in-frame clones are kept and a portion is missing. In total, the table holds tens of thousands of clones. The V gene end was trimmed by 0 bases and the J gene end by 3 bases; junction bases not matched to a gene: 4. CDR1 is SQVTM, CDR2 ANQGSEA, per germline. CDR3 length equals 16 residues. This TCR was sampled from a woman aged 40 to 55 in good health and CMV-seropositive. The V and J genes are TRBV29-1 and TRBJ2-3, with 12 bases identical to TRBD2. Sequencing input: PBMCs. The CDR3 coding sequence is TGCAGCGTTGAAGACCCCGGACTAGCGGGAACAGATACGCAGTATTTT. Translation: CSVEDPGLAGTDTQYF.